Listed here are 18 T cell receptor beta chains from one sample, sequenced in a study of beta chain features in type 1 diabetes. General study results and limits: For Type 1 diabetes patients, all four CD4+ subsets carried TCRB CDR3s that were moderately but significantly shorter.

Their antigens are not known. The whole isolated RNA underwent reverse transcription, so sequencing captured expressed TCRB transcripts. Profiling relied on immunoSEQ multiplex PCR, and the TCRdb table lists in-frame clones only, not all of them. The table shows some 240,000 clones, with under 20% occurring only once. The sequenced material came from naive CD4+ T cells from blood. These receptors all stem from a man aged 30-40 years with type 1 diabetes.

This chain uses TRBV14 with TRBJ2-1, with TRBD2 matching 8 bases. The CDR3 loop spans 16 amino acids. The J segment lost 4 bases and the V segment lost 1 base, leaving 6 bases of the junction unmatched. Per the germline V gene, CDR1 is SGHDN and CDR2 is FVKESK. This chain's CDR3 is CASSQVGGRLYNEQFF. CDR3 nucleotide sequence: TGTGCCAGCAGCCAAGTTGGCGGGAGGTTGTACAATGAGCAGTTCTTC.

This clone was found a few times. The CDR3 spells CASSGTERAYGYTF. In DNA form, the CDR3 reads TGTGCCAGCAGCGGGACAGAAAGGGCCTATGGCTACACCTTC. V usage is TRBV6-6 and J usage is TRBJ1-2, with 7 bases lining up with TRBD1. Per the germline V gene, CDR1 is MNHNY and CDR2 is SVGAGI (reference sequence). This CDR3 spans 14 amino acids. With V trimmed by 6 bases and J by 4 bases, 8 bases remained unmatched.

The chain combines TRBV28 with TRBJ2-5, with 10 bases matching TRBD2. Germline V lookup: CDR1 MDHEN, CDR2 SYDVKM. V dropped 3 bases and J dropped 4; count of bases not matched to a gene: 5. This CDR3 has 15 amino acids. The CDR3 spells CASSFGASGRETQYF. The CDR3 DNA reads as TGTGCCAGCAGTTTTGGGGCTAGCGGGAGAGAGACCCAGTACTTC.

CDR3 bases: TGCAGCGTTGAACCGGGAGGGCCCACCTACGAGCAGTACTTC. It yields the protein CSVEPGGPTYEQYF. V is TRBV29-1 and J is TRBJ2-7, with TRBD2 matching over 8 bases. Germline V gene lookup returns CDR1 SQVTM and CDR2 ANQGSEA. J lost 2 bases, V lost 2 bases, and 5 bases had no gene match. CDR3 length: 14 amino acids.

The chain combines TRBV29-1 with TRBJ2-1; weak D call: TRBD2 (6 bases). The CDR3 is 16 residues long. In germline, CDR1 is SQVTM, CDR2 ANQGSEA. The V end was cut by 1 base, the J end by 5 bases, with 18 bases between. In DNA, the CDR3 is TGCAGCGTTGAAGCGAAAGGGGTCCGGACTAACAATGAGCAGTTCTTC. Translating it yields CSVEAKGVRTNNEQFF.

There are a few counts of this clone. The J gene is TRBJ1-2, the V gene TRBV7-9; D gene unclear. The CDR3 is made up of 12 amino acids. V shed 1 base and J shed 8 bases, with 8 bases lying between them. From germline, CDR1 is SEHNR and CDR2 FQNEAQ (reference sequence). The CDR3 is CASSLVGSGYTF. Written as DNA, the CDR3 is TGTGCCAGCAGCTTAGTGGGATCCGGCTACACCTTC.

This clone was picked up a small number of times. The V call is TRBV7-2, the J call TRBJ2-7, with 7 bases lining up with TRBD2. The trim removed 3 bases at V and 7 bases at J, leaving 12 bases unmatched. Looked up from germline, CDR1 is SGHTA and CDR2 is FQGNSA. The CDR3 has 15 residues. The CDR3 DNA reads as TGTGCCAGCAGCTTGTTTCTGGCGGGAGCCTCGGAGCAGTACTTC. This translates into CASSLFLAGASEQYF.

The chain links TRBV29-1 to TRBJ1-1, with D possibly TRBD1 on 5 matching bases. The CDR3 is 13 amino acids. CDR1 and CDR2 (germline): SQVTM, ANQGSEA. Trimming cost V 7 bases and J 1 base, with 13 bases left between them. CDR3 sequence (DNA): TGCAGCGCTCGAACCGGGGGGAACACTGAAGCTTTCTTT. Encoded protein: CSARTGGNTEAFF.

This clone was counted a few times. The V call is TRBV30, the J call TRBJ2-2, with TRBD2 identical over 10 bases. This CDR3 spans 16 amino acids. Germline lookup yields CDR1 GTSNPN and CDR2 SVGIG (reference sequence). J gave up 7 bases and V 1 base, and 9 bases lay outside the gene matches. This chain's CDR3 is CAWSGLAGALVGELFF. For the CDR3, the DNA is TGTGCCTGGAGTGGGCTAGCGGGAGCGTTGGTCGGGGAGCTGTTTTTT.

About this clone: The identical CDR3 is also encoded by other nucleotide sequences in the sample. This chain links TRBV30 with TRBJ1-2; D unclear. Trimming removed 0 bases at V and 1 base at J, with 6 bases between. The CDR3 runs 13 residues. The germline gives CDR1 GTSNPN, CDR2 SVGIG (reference sequence). The CDR3 sequence is CAWSVAFNYGYTF. CDR3 DNA: TGTGCCTGGAGTGTAGCTTTTAACTATGGCTACACCTTC.

The rearrangement joins TRBV27 to TRBJ2-7, with 9 positions matching TRBD2. Germline CDR1 MNHEY, CDR2 SMNVEV (reference sequence). With V trimmed by 6 bases and J by 2 bases, 5 bases remained unmatched. The CDR3 is made up of 14 amino acids. CDR3 DNA: TGTGCCAGCAGGGGGCTAGCGGGAACCTACGAGCAGTACTTC. Its translation: CASRGLAGTYEQYF.

The rearrangement uses TRBV7-2 and TRBJ1-2; a weak D match, TRBD1 (6 bases). The germline V gene encodes CDR1 SGHTA and CDR2 FQGNSA. The CDR3 extends over 14 amino acids. V was clipped by 0 bases and J by 2 bases, with 7 bases between them. The CDR3: CASSLADRNYGYTF. The CDR3 DNA is TGTGCCAGCAGCTTAGCTGACAGGAACTATGGCTACACCTTC.

The chain uses TRBV27 and TRBJ2-3, with TRBD1 matching 8 bases. V gave up 1 base and J gave up 3 bases; unmatched junction bases: 6. Germline lookup yields CDR1 MNHEY and CDR2 SMNVEV (reference sequence). This CDR3 is 16 amino acids long. CDR3 coding DNA: TGTGCCAGCAGTTTATACAGGACAGGGAGGACAGATACGCAGTATTTT. Amino acid sequence: CASSLYRTGRTDTQYF.

The chain carries TRBV4-3 and TRBJ2-3; 9 nucleotides match TRBD1. J was trimmed by 5 bases and V by 2 bases; bases with no gene match: 11. Germline V gene data show CDR1 as LGHNA and CDR2 as YSLEER. This CDR3 is built from 17 residues. CDR3 loop: CASSQQQGATTGDTQYF. CDR3 nucleotide sequence: TGCGCCAGCAGCCAACAACAGGGGGCCACCACCGGAGATACGCAGTATTTT.

The sample holds a few counts of this clone. The rearrangement links TRBV5-1 to TRBJ1-1; D not resolved. CDR1 and CDR2 from the germline V gene are SGHRS and YFSETQ. V was cut by 2 bases and J by 1 base, with 9 bases left in between. CDR3 size: 14 residues. The CDR3 loop reads CASSLVHQNTEAFF. CDR3 DNA: TGCGCCAGCAGCTTAGTGCACCAGAACACTGAAGCTTTCTTT.

This clone has only a few counts. The rearrangement joins TRBV2 to TRBJ1-2, with 9 nucleotides matching TRBD1. The V gene end was trimmed by 8 bases and the J gene end by 5 bases; junction bases not matched to a gene: 6. Germline V lookup: CDR1 SNHLY, CDR2 FYNNEI. The CDR3 is 13 residues long. The CDR3 DNA is TGTGCCAGCCTACAGGGGGCTGGATATGGCTACACCTTC. The encoded protein is CASLQGAGYGYTF. Full variable domain (missing parts from reference TRBV2 and TRBJ1-2): EPEVTQTPSHQVTQMGQEVILRCVPISNHLYFYWYRQILGQKVEFLVSFYNNEISEKSEIFDDQFSVERPDGSNFTLKIRSTKLEDSAMYFCASLQGAGYGYTFGSGTRLTVV.

A few counts support this clone. The chain links TRBV7-6 to TRBJ2-7; no reliable D call. Germline V gene data show CDR1 as SGHVS and CDR2 as FNYEAQ. Trimming cost V 2 bases and J 6 bases, with 5 bases left between them. This CDR3 is built from 11 residues. The CDR3, as DNA: TGTGCCAGCAGCTTAAATGCCGAGCAGTACTTC. Protein product: CASSLNAEQYF. The whole variable domain, filled in from reference TRBV7-6 and TRBJ2-7, reads GAGVSQSPRYKVTKRGQDVALRCDPISGHVSLYWYRQALGQGPEFLTYFNYEAQQDKSGLPNDRFSAERPEGSISTLTIQRTEQRDSAMYRCASSLNAEQYFGPGTRLTVT.

This clone was observed a handful of times. The chain combines TRBV27 with TRBJ2-3; 8 bases line up with TRBD1. CDR1 and CDR2 (germline): MNHEY, SMNVEV (reference sequence). Trimming took 5 bases from V and 4 from J; bases not matched to a gene: 11. This CDR3 is built from 16 residues. CDR3 residues: CASSAIGQGGSDTQYF. The CDR3 nucleotides are TGTGCCAGCAGTGCAATAGGACAGGGTGGGTCAGATACGCAGTATTTT.